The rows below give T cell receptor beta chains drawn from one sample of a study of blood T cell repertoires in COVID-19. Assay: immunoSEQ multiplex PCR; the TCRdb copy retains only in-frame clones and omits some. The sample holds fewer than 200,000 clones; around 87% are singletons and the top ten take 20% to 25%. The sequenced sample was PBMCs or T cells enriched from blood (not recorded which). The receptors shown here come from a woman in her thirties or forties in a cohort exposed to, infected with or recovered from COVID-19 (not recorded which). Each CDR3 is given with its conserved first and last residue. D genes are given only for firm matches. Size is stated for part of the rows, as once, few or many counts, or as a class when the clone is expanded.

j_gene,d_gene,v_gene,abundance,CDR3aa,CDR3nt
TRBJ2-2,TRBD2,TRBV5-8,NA,CASSPGGAVAGELFF,TGTGCCAGCAGCCCCGGGGGGGCCGTTGCCGGGGAGCTGTTTTTT
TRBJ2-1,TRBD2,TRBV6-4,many,CASSQTSGANNEQFF,TGTGCCAGCAGTCAGACTAGCGGGGCTAACAATGAGCAGTTCTTC
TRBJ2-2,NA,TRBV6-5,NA,CASSYSSGSGELFF,TGTGCCAGCAGTTACTCCTCGGGATCCGGGGAGCTGTTTTTT
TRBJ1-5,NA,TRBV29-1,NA,CSVEARVGQPQHF,TGCAGCGTTGAAGCGAGGGTCGGCCAGCCCCAGCATTTT
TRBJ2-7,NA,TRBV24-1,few,CATSVGSEQYF,TGTGCCACCAGTGTAGGGAGCGAGCAGTACTTC
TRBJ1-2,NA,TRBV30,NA,CAWSASYGYTF,TGTGCCTGGAGTGCCAGCTATGGCTACACCTTC
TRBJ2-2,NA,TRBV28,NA,CASSIGTSGELFF,TGTGCCAGCAGTATCGGGACTTCCGGGGAGCTGTTTTTT
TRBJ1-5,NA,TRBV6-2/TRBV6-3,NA,CASSYGAIYSNQPQHF,TGTGCCAGCAGTTACGGGGCAATTTATAGCAATCAGCCCCAGCATTTT
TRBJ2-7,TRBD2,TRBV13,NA,CASRAGYGGGEQYF,TGTGCCAGCAGAGCGGGATACGGAGGTGGCGAGCAGTACTTC
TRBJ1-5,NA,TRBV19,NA,CASSVTRSDQPQHF,TGTGCCAGTAGCGTTACAAGGAGCGATCAGCCCCAGCATTTT
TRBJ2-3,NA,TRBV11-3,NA,CASSLNWGGPPSTDTQYF,TGTGCCAGCAGCTTAAATTGGGGGGGGCCCCCTAGCACAGATACGCAGTATTTT
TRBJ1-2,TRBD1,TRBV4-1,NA,CASSQGAQGANYGYTF,TGCGCCAGCAGCCAAGGCGCACAGGGGGCTAACTATGGCTACACCTTC
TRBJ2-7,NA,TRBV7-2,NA,CASSFMDRAYEQYF,TGTGCCAGCAGCTTTATGGACAGAGCCTACGAGCAGTACTTC
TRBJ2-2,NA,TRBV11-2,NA,CASSQDPGELFF,TGTGCCAGCAGCCAGGATCCCGGGGAGCTGTTTTTT
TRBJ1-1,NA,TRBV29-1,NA,CSVVGADYLQAWRTEAFF,TGCAGCGTTGTAGGCGCCGATTATCTTCAGGCCTGGCGCACTGAAGCTTTCTTT
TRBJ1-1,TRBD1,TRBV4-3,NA,CASSQDGGGDRRETEAFF,TGCGCCAGCAGCCAAGATGGGGGTGGGGACAGGAGGGAGACTGAAGCTTTCTTT
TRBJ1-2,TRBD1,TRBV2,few,CAKLQGAGLDYGYTF,TGTGCCAAATTGCAGGGGGCCGGGCTCGACTATGGCTACACCTTC
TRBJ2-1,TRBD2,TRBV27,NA,CASSLGSGGVNEQFF,TGTGCCAGCAGTTTAGGTAGCGGGGGGGTGAATGAGCAGTTCTTC
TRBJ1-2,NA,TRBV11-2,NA,CASSLYEGGSGYTF,TGTGCCAGCAGCCTATACGAGGGAGGAAGTGGCTACACCTTC
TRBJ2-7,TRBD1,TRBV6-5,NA,CASSLGAGTGWYEQYF,TGTGCCAGCAGTTTAGGCGCCGGGACAGGGTGGTACGAGCAGTACTTC
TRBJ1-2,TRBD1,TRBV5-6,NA,CASSSGTGYYGYTF,TGTGCCAGCAGCTCTGGGACAGGGTACTATGGCTACACCTTC
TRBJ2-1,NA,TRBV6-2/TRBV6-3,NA,CASSTNNEQFF,TGTGCCAGCAGTACTAACAATGAGCAGTTCTTC
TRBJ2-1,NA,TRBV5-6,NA,CASSLDPGSYNEQFF,TGTGCCAGCAGCTTAGACCCAGGCTCCTACAATGAGCAGTTCTTC
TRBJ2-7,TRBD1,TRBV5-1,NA,CASSSPGQGIYEQYF,TGCGCCAGCAGCAGTCCGGGACAGGGGATATACGAGCAGTACTTC
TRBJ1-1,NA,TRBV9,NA,CASSVGSRPKDTEAFF,TGTGCCAGCAGCGTAGGTTCGAGGCCTAAGGACACTGAAGCTTTCTTT
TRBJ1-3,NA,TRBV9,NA,CASSVRRGFSGNTIYF,TGTGCCAGCAGCGTTCGTCGGGGTTTCTCTGGAAACACCATATATTTT
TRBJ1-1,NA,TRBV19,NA,CATWWGSEAFF,TGTGCCACATGGTGGGGCTCTGAAGCTTTCTTT
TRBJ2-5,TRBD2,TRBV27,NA,CASSYIAGGETQYF,TGTGCCAGCAGTTACATAGCGGGAGGGGAGACCCAGTACTTC
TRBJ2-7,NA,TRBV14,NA,CASSQGWLVYEQYF,TGTGCCAGCAGCCAAGGGTGGCTAGTCTACGAGCAGTACTTC
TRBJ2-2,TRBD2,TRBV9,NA,CASSVELAGLNTGELFF,TGTGCCAGCAGCGTAGAGCTAGCGGGACTGAACACCGGGGAGCTGTTTTTT
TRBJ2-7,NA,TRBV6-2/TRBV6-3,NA,CASSLKAGGWNEQYF,TGTGCCAGCAGTCTAAAAGCTGGCGGGTGGAACGAGCAGTACTTC
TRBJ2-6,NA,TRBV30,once,CAWSRRAGANVLTF,TGTGCCTGGAGTCGGAGGGCCGGGGCCAACGTCCTGACTTTC
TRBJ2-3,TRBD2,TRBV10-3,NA,CAISDGLAAHPLTDTQYF,TGTGCCATCAGCGACGGACTAGCGGCCCACCCCCTCACAGATACGCAGTATTTT
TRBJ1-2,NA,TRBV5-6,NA,CASSLKWSRAGGYTF,TGTGCCAGCAGCTTGAAGTGGTCGAGAGCTGGTGGCTACACCTTC